Below are 26 T cell receptor beta chains sequenced from a single sample in a study of T cell responses to AZD1222 COVID-19 vaccine. The method was immunoSEQ multiplex PCR; TCRdb's version includes in-frame clones alone and lacks a portion of them. There are some 56,000 clones in the sample; around 85% occur only once, and more than 13% lies in the top ten. The sequencing here drew on peripheral blood, taken on day 0 of AZD1222 vaccination. The source of these receptors is an adult in good health.

The chain couples TRBV5-6 to TRBJ2-7, with 7 nucleotides matching TRBD2. Germline values: CDR1 SGHDT, CDR2 YYEEEE. V shed 4 bases, J shed 3 bases, and the junction held 10 bases outside the gene matches. This CDR3 is 15 amino acids long. The CDR3 spells CASSTTGTTYYEQYF. The CDR3 DNA follows: TGTGCCAGCAGCACCACCGGGACTACCTACTACGAGCAGTACTTC.

This clone was seen only a few times. The chain combines TRBV27 with TRBJ1-1; TRBD1 aligns across 10 bases. CDR1 MNHEY and CDR2 SMNVEV come from the germline V gene (reference sequence). This CDR3 has 14 residues. V gave up 6 bases and J gave up 4 bases; unmatched junction bases: 5. CDR3 amino acids: CASRWDRGSTEAFF. In DNA, the CDR3 is TGTGCCAGCAGATGGGACAGGGGTAGCACTGAAGCTTTCTTT.

This clone is a singleton in its sample. J is TRBJ1-5 and V is TRBV5-6, with D hard to call. Germline CDR1 is SGHDT and CDR2 is YYEEEE. V shed 3 bases and J shed 1 base, with 5 bases lying between them. This CDR3 comprises 13 residues. The DNA for the CDR3 is TGTGCCAGCAGCTCGGACAGCAATCAGCCCCAGCATTTT. Encoded protein: CASSSDSNQPQHF.

The J gene is TRBJ1-2, the V gene TRBV2; no clear D. V lost 4 bases and J lost 4, with 4 bases in between. CDR3 length: 11 residues. Germline assignment: CDR1 SNHLY and CDR2 FYNNEI. The CDR3 coding sequence is TGTGCCAGCAGTGCGGGCTATGGCTACACCTTC. Translation: CASSAGYGYTF. Supplemented by reference TRBV2 and TRBJ1-2, the full variable domain reads EPEVTQTPSHQVTQMGQEVILRCVPISNHLYFYWYRQILGQKVEFLVSFYNNEISEKSEIFDDQFSVERPDGSNFTLKIRSTKLEDSAMYFCASSAGYGYTFGSGTRLTVV.

The chain employs TRBV29-1 and TRBJ2-3; unclear D gene. The CDR3 runs to 14 residues. Germline CDR1 is SQVTM and CDR2 is ANQGSEA. The germline V and J ends were trimmed by 7 bases and 2 bases, with 16 bases remaining between them. This chain's CDR3 is CSARVFSATDTQYF. Written as DNA, the CDR3 is TGCAGCGCCCGGGTATTTTCTGCCACAGATACGCAGTATTTT.

The chain links TRBV19 to TRBJ2-7, with D perhaps assigned TRBD1 or TRBD2 (6 bases each). V was trimmed by 5 bases and J by 2 bases, leaving 13 bases between them. There are 14 residues in the CDR3. Germline V lookup: CDR1 LNHDA, CDR2 SQIVND (reference sequence). As DNA, the CDR3 is TGTGCCAGTAGTCAGCTGGGGGGCACCTACGAGCAGTACTTC. Its translation is CASSQLGGTYEQYF.

The rearrangement joins TRBV7-9 to TRBJ1-6; D unresolved. Trimming left V 1 base short and J 8 bases short, with 9 bases between. The CDR3 has 14 amino acids. CDR1 is SEHNR and CDR2 is FQNEAQ in the germline V gene (reference sequence). CDR3 DNA sequence: TGTGCCAGCAGCTTAGTTGGGCGGGATTCACCCCTCCACTTT. Protein: CASSLVGRDSPLHF. Drawing the rest from reference TRBV7-9 and TRBJ1-6, the complete variable domain is DTGVSQNPRHKITKRGQNVTFRCDPISEHNRLYWYRQTLGQGPEFLTYFQNEAQLEKSRLLSDRFSAERPKGSFSTLEIQRTEQGDSAMYLCASSLVGRDSPLHFGNGTRLTVT.

The CDR3 sequence: CASSYFSGGNTIYF. The DNA for the CDR3 is TGTGCCAGCAGTTACTTCTCAGGCGGAAACACCATATATTTT. The chain recombines TRBV6-5 with TRBJ1-3; D is unclear. Germline V gene data show CDR1 as MNHEY and CDR2 as SVGAGI. The CDR3 is 14 amino acids. V was pared by 1 base and J by 4 bases, with 8 bases between.

The chain's CDR3 is CASSLGSGRGNEQYF. As DNA, the CDR3 is TGCGCCAGCAGCTTGGGTAGCGGCAGGGGCAACGAGCAGTACTTC. V usage is TRBV5-1 and J usage is TRBJ2-7; D is possibly TRBD1 or TRBD2 (6 bases each). The V gene lost 0 bases and the J gene lost 5 bases, with 15 bases spanning the gap. Germline loops: CDR1 SGHRS, CDR2 YFSETQ. This CDR3 comprises 15 residues.

This clone has just one count. The chain carries TRBV12-3 or TRBV12-4 and TRBJ2-1, with a possible D match to TRBD1 (5 bases). CDR3 length: 13 residues. V was trimmed by 10 bases and J by 2 bases, leaving 12 bases between them. The CDR3 DNA follows: TGTGCCATACAGGTGTTTACCTACAATGAGCAGTTCTTC. As protein: CAIQVFTYNEQFF.

The V gene is TRBV7-9, the J gene TRBJ2-1; D possibly corresponds to TRBD2 (5 bases). The germline CDR1 and CDR2 sequences are SEHNR and FQNEAQ (reference sequence). The V end lost 1 base, the J end lost 7 bases, and 8 bases lay between the germline ends. This CDR3 has 13 residues. CDR3 in DNA: TGTGCCAGCAGCTTAGGTGCGGGTAATGAGCAGTTCTTC. This gives the protein CASSLGAGNEQFF.

This chain links TRBV3-1 (or the pseudogene TRBV3-2) with TRBJ1-1, with D unresolved. The germline V gene has CDR1 LGHDT and CDR2 YNNKEL (reference sequence). V was pared by 1 base and J by 5 bases, with 8 bases between. The CDR3 is made up of 13 amino acids. The CDR3 nucleotides are TGTGCCAGCAGCCAAGTCGGCAGTACTGAAGCTTTCTTT. This encodes CASSQVGSTEAFF.

The chain employs TRBV19 and TRBJ1-2; D gene unclear. CDR3 length: 13 amino acids. Trimming took 7 bases from V and 8 from J, leaving 17 bases between them. Germline V gene lookup returns CDR1 LNHDA and CDR2 SQIVND (reference sequence). The CDR3 DNA sequence: TGTGCCAGTACCGAAAGTGGAGCTTGGGGCTACACCTTC. Translating it yields CASTESGAWGYTF.

This rearrangement joins TRBV6-1 to TRBJ1-4; weak D call: TRBD1 (5 bases). This CDR3 is built from 16 residues. Deletions cut 1 base from V and 4 bases from J, with 13 bases between. Per germline, CDR1 MNHNS and CDR2 SASEGT. CDR3 sequence reads: CASSEGLAGSNEKLFF. As DNA, the CDR3 is TGTGCCAGCAGTGAAGGGCTTGCAGGGAGTAATGAAAAACTGTTTTTT.

The V and J genes are TRBV5-8 and TRBJ2-1; D perhaps matches TRBD1 (5 bases). The CDR3 sequence is 15 residues long. Looked up from germline, CDR1 is SGHTS and CDR2 is YDEGEE. Trimming took 4 bases from V and 1 from J, leaving 12 bases between them. The CDR3 spells CASSLRALSYNEQFF. In DNA, the CDR3 is TGTGCCAGCAGCCTCAGGGCACTTTCCTACAATGAGCAGTTCTTC.

The chain employs TRBV28 and TRBJ1-5; TRBD1 matches 10 bases. The CDR3 sequence is 15 residues long. With V trimmed by 5 bases and J by 3 bases, 4 bases remained unmatched. Germline loops: CDR1 MDHEN, CDR2 SYDVKM. CDR3 loop: CASSRDRGVNQPQHF. In DNA, the CDR3 is TGTGCCAGCAGTCGGGACAGGGGTGTCAATCAGCCCCAGCATTTT.

This CDR3 is CASSPQTGSTEAFF. The DNA of the CDR3 is TGTGCCAGCAGCCCCCAGACAGGATCCACTGAAGCTTTCTTT. The genes are TRBV11-2 and TRBJ1-1; weak D call: TRBD1 (6 bases). CDR3 length: 14 amino acids. Trimming stripped 5 bases from V and 4 bases from J, with 14 bases between. Looked up from germline, CDR1 is SGHAT and CDR2 is FQNNGV. The whole variable domain, remainder taken from reference TRBV11-2 and TRBJ1-1, is EAGVAQSPRYKIIEKRQSVAFWCNPISGHATLYWYQQILGQGPKLLIQFQNNGVVDDSQLPKDRFSAERLKGVDSTLKIQPAKLEDSAVYLCASSPQTGSTEAFFGQGTRLTVV.

The V and J genes are TRBV20-1 and TRBJ2-1; the D is unclear. Trimming pared 8 bases from V and 3 bases from J, leaving 8 bases between. The CDR3 has 11 residues. The germline CDR1 and CDR2 sequences are DFQATT and SNEGSKA (reference sequence). The CDR3 region is CSRPHYNEQFF. The CDR3 nucleotides read TGCAGTCGCCCCCACTACAATGAGCAGTTCTTC.

The gene calls are TRBV10-3 and TRBJ1-1, with TRBD1 identical over 7 bases. The CDR3 sequence is 14 residues long. V lost 6 bases, J lost 0 bases, and 4 bases stayed unmatched. The V gene's germline CDR1 is ENHRY and CDR2 SYGVKD. CDR3 in amino acids: CAISQGGVNTEAFF. CDR3 coding DNA: TGTGCCATCAGCCAAGGGGGCGTGAACACTGAAGCTTTCTTT.

J is TRBJ1-5 and V is TRBV24-1; 8 bases map to TRBD1. The CDR3 extends over 15 amino acids. Germline V gene sequence: CDR1 KGHDR, CDR2 SFDVKD. V was clipped by 5 bases and J by 4 bases; unmatched bases: 6. CDR3 nucleotide sequence: TGTGCCACCAGTGTTGGGACAGGTGTTAATCAGCCCCAGCATTTT. Its protein is CATSVGTGVNQPQHF.

The chain links TRBV7-9 to TRBJ2-2; 9 bases fit TRBD1. J was trimmed by 4 bases and V by 10 bases; bases with no gene match: 7. The CDR3 is made up of 14 amino acids. Germline CDR1 and CDR2: SEHNR and FQNEAQ (reference sequence). The CDR3 nucleotides read TGTGCCATTGTGGACAGGGGCCTCACCGGGGAGCTGTTTTTT. This codes for CAIVDRGLTGELFF.

The chain carries TRBV2 and TRBJ1-1; 7 bases fit TRBD1. V was clipped by 6 bases and J by 0 bases; unmatched bases: 16. CDR1 SNHLY and CDR2 FYNNEI come from the germline V gene. The CDR3 contains 18 residues. The CDR3: CASRGPTVRGTLNTEAFF. The CDR3 DNA sequence: TGTGCCAGCAGGGGCCCGACAGTCAGGGGGACCCTGAACACTGAAGCTTTCTTT.

This chain joins TRBV5-1 and TRBJ1-2, with D perhaps matching TRBD1 (6 bases). The CDR3 is made up of 17 amino acids. Trimming removed 0 bases from V and 4 bases from J, with 19 bases in between. Germline loops: CDR1 SGHRS, CDR2 YFSETQ. The CDR3 DNA follows: TGCGCCAGCAGCTTGGCCGGGCCTAAGACAGGATCCTATGGCTACACCTTC. Its translation: CASSLAGPKTGSYGYTF. The whole variable domain, filled in from reference TRBV5-1 and TRBJ1-2, reads KAGVTQTPRYLIKTRGQQVTLSCSPISGHRSVSWYQQTPGQGLQFLFEYFSETQRNKGNFPGRFSGRQFSNSRSEMNVSTLELGDSALYLCASSLAGPKTGSYGYTFGSGTRLTVV.

The rearrangement uses TRBV19 and TRBJ2-6, with no clear D. Trimming removed 3 bases from V and 0 bases from J, with 6 bases in between. CDR3 length: 15 residues. Germline CDR1 reads LNHDA; CDR2 reads SQIVND (reference sequence). CDR3 in amino acids: CASSISASGANVLTF. The CDR3 region has the DNA TGTGCCAGTAGTATCTCAGCCTCTGGGGCCAACGTCCTGACTTTC.

V is TRBV19 and J is TRBJ2-2; 7 nucleotides align to TRBD2. The CDR3 loop spans 16 amino acids. Trimming took 4 bases from V and 3 from J; bases not matched to a gene: 8. CDR1 LNHDA and CDR2 SQIVND come from the germline V gene (reference sequence). The CDR3 DNA reads TGTGCCAGTAGTAGAAAGCGGGGTCTTGACACCGGGGAGCTGTTTTTT. The encoded protein is CASSRKRGLDTGELFF.

The sample holds a few counts of this clone. The V and J genes are TRBV5-1 and TRBJ2-3; D is perhaps TRBD2 (7 bases). The CDR3 is made up of 16 amino acids. Trimming removed 0 bases at V and 4 bases at J, with 15 bases between. In germline, CDR1 is SGHRS, CDR2 YFSETQ. DNA for the CDR3: TGCGCCAGCAGCTTGGTTTTGGGGGGGCCCCCAGATACGCAGTATTTT. It is translated as CASSLVLGGPPDTQYF.